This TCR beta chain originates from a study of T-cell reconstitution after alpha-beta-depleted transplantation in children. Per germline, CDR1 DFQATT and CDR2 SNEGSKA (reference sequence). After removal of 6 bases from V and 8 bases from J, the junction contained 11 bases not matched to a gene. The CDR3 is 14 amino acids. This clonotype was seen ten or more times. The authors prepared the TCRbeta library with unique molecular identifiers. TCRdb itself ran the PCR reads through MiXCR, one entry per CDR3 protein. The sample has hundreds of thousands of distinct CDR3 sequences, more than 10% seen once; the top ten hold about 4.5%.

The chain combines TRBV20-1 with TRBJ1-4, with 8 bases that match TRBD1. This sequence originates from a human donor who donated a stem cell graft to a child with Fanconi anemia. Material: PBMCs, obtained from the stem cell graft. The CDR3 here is CSAHDRGKGEKLFF. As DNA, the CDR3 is TGCAGTGCGCACGACAGGGGAAAAGGCGAAAAACTGTTTTTT.